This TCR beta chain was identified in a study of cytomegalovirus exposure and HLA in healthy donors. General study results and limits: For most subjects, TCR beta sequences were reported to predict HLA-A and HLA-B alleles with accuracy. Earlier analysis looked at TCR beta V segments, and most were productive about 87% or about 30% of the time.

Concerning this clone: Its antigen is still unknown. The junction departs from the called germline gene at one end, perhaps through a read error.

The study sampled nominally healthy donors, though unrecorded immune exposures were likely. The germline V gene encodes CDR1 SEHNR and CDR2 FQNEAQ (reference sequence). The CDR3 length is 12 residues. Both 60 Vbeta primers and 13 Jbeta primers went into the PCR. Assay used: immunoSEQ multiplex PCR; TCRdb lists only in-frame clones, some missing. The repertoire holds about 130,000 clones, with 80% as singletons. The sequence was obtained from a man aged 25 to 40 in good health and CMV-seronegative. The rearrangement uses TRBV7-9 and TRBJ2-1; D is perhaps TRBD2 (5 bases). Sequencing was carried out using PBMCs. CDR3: CSSSFGGNEQFF. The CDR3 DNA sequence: TGTTCCAGCAGCTTCGGAGGTAATGAGCAGTTCTTC.